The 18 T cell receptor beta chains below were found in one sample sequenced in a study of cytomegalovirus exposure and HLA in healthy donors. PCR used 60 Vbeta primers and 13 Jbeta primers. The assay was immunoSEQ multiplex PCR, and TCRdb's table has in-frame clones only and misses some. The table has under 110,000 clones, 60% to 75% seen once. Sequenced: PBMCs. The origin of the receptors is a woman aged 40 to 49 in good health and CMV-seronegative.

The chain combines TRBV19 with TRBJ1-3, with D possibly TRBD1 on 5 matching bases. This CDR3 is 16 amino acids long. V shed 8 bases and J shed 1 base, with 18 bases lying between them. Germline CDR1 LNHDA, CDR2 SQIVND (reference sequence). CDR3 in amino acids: CASQITARASGNTIYF. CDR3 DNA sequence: TGTGCCAGTCAAATCACGGCCAGGGCTTCTGGAAACACCATATATTTT.

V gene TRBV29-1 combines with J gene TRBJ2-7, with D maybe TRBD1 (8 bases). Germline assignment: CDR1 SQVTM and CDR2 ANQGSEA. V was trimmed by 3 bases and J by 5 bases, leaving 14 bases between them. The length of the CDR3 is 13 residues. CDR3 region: CSVDTGGGDEQYF. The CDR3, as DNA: TGCAGCGTTGATACAGGGGGGGGCGACGAGCAGTACTTC.

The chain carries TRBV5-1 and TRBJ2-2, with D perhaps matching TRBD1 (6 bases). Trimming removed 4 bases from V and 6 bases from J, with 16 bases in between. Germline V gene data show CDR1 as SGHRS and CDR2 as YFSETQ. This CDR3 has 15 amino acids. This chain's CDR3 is CASSSTGQYPGELFF. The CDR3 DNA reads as TGCGCCAGCAGCAGTACCGGACAGTACCCCGGGGAGCTGTTTTTT. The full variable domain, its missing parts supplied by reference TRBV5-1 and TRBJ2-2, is KAGVTQTPRYLIKTRGQQVTLSCSPISGHRSVSWYQQTPGQGLQFLFEYFSETQRNKGNFPGRFSGRQFSNSRSEMNVSTLELGDSALYLCASSSTGQYPGELFFGEGSRLTVL.

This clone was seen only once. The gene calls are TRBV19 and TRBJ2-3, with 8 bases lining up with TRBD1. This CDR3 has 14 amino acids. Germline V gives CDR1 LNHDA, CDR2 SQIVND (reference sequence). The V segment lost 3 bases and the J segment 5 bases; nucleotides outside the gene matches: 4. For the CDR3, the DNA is TGTGCCAGTAGTATTCAGGGGGCGAAAGATACGCAGTATTTT. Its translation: CASSIQGAKDTQYF.

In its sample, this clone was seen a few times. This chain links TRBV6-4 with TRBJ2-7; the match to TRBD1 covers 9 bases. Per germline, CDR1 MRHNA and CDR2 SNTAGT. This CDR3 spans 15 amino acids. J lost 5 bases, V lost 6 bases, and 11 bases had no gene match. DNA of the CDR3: TGTGCCAGCAGGGTTGGGCGGGACAGGGTCCACGAGCAGTACTTC. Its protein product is CASRVGRDRVHEQYF.

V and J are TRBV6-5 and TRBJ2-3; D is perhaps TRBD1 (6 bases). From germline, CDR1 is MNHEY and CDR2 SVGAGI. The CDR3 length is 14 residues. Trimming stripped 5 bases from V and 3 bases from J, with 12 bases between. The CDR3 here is CASSEGQRTDTQYF. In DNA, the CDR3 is TGTGCCAGCAGTGAAGGACAGCGGACAGATACGCAGTATTTT.

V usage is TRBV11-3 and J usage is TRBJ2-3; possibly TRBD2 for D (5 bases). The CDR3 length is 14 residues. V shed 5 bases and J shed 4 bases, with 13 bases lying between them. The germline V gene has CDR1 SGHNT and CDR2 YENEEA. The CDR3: CASSPGRGSDTQYF. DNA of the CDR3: TGTGCCAGCAGCCCAGGCCGGGGTTCAGATACGCAGTATTTT.

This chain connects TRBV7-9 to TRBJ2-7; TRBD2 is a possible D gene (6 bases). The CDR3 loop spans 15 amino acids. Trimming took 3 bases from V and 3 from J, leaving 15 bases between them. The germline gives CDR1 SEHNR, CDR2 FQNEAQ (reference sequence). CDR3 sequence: CASSFHQGGFYEQYF. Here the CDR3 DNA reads TGTGCCAGCAGCTTTCACCAGGGAGGATTCTACGAGCAGTACTTC.

The CDR3 DNA is TGTGCCAGCAGCTTCGCCGGGGGCAGGGGGTCTGGAAACACCATATATTTT. It specifies CASSFAGGRGSGNTIYF. The chain combines TRBV7-2 with TRBJ1-3; TRBD1 aligns across 7 bases. Germline lookup yields CDR1 SGHTA and CDR2 FQGNSA. This CDR3 has 17 residues. V dropped 3 bases and J dropped 1; count of bases not matched to a gene: 9.

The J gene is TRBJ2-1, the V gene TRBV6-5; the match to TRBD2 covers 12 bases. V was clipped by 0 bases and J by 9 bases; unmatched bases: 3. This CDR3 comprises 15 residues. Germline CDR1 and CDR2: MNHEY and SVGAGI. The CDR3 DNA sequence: TGTGCCAGCAGTTACTCTGCTAGCGGGGGGGGTGAGCAGTTCTTC. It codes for CASSYSASGGGEQFF.

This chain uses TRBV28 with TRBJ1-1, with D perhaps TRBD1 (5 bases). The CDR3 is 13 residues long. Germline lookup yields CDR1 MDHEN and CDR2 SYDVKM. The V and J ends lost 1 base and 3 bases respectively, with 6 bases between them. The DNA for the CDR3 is TGTGCCAGCAGTTTATCAGGGTACACTGAAGCTTTCTTT. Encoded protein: CASSLSGYTEAFF.

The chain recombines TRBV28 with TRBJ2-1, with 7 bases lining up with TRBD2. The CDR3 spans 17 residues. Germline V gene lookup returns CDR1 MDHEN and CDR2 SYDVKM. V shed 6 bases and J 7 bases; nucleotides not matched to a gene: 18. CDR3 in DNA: TGTGCCAGCAGATCCTATACCCTTATACTAGCGAGTAATGAGCAGTTCTTC. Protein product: CASRSYTLILASNEQFF.

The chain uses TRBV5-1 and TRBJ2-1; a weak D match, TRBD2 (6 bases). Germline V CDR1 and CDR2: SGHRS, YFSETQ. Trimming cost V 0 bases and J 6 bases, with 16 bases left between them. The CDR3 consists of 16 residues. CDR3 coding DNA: TGCGCCAGCAGCTTGGCTGGGGGGACGGGCCCCAATGAGCAGTTCTTC. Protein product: CASSLAGGTGPNEQFF.

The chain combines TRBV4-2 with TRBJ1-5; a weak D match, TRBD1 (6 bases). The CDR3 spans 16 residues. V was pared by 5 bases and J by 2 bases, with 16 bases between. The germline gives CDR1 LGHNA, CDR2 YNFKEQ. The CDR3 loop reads CASSEKQGLGNQPQHF. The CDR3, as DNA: TGTGCCAGCAGCGAAAAGCAGGGGCTAGGCAATCAGCCCCAGCATTTT.

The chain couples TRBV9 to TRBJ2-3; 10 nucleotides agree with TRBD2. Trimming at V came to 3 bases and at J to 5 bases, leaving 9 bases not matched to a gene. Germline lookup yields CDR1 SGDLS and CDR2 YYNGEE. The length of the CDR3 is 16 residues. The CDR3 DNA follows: TGTGCCAGCAGCGCAGACAGCGGGAGGGCCAGAGATACGCAGTATTTT. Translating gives CASSADSGRARDTQYF.

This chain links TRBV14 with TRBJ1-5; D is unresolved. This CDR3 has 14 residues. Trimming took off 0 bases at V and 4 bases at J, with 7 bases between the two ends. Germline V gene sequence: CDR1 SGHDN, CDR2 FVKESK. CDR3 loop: CASSQEGANQPQHF. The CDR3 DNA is TGTGCCAGCAGCCAAGAAGGAGCAAATCAGCCCCAGCATTTT.

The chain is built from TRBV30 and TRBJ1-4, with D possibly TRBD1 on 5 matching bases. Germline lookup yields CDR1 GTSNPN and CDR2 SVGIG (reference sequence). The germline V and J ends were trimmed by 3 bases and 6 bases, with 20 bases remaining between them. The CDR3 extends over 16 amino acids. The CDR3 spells CAWRYYGTGLDEKLFF. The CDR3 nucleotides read TGTGCCTGGAGGTACTACGGAACGGGACTGGATGAAAAACTGTTTTTT.

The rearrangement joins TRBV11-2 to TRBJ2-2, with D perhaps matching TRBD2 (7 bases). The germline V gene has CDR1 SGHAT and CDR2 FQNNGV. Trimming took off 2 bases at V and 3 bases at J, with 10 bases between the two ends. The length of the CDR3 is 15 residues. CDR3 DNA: TGTGCCAGCAGCTTAACGGGGGGCTACACCGGGGAGCTGTTTTTT. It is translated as CASSLTGGYTGELFF.